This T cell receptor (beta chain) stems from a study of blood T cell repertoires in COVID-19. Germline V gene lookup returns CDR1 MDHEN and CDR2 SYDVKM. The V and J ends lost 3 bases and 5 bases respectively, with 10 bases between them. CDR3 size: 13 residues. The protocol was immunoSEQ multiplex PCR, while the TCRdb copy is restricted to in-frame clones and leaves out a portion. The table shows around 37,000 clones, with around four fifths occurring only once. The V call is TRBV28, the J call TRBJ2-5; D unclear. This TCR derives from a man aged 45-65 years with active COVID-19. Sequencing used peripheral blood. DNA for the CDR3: TGTGCCAGCAGTTTCCAACTTCGCGAGACCCAGTACTTC. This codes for CASSFQLRETQYF. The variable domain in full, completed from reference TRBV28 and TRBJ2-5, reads DVKVTQSSRYLVKRTGEKVFLECVQDMDHENMFWYRQDPGLGLRLIYFSYDVKMKEKGDIPEGYSVSREKKERFSLILESASTNQTSMYLCASSFQLRETQYFGPGTRLLVL.